This T cell receptor beta chain was retrieved from a study of identical twins. Study-level findings and limits: Model-predicted out-of-frame TCR alpha sharing fell below observed values in monozygotic twins. Abundant beta clonotypes from cord blood had fewer insertions, unlike memory repertoires, which showed none.

Worth noting for this clonotype: Its antigen is as yet unknown.

Donors uniformly comprised healthy Caucasians. This CDR3 spans 17 amino acids. From germline, CDR1 is SGHRS and CDR2 YFSETQ. With 6 bases clipped from V and 4 bases from J, the junction kept 16 bases outside the gene matches. Unique molecular identifiers were present on the cDNA, and a universal primer site came from template switching. TCRdb ran MiXCR on the 5' RACE reads and lists one entry per CDR3 protein. This table holds about 900,000 distinct CDR3 sequences, roughly an eighth found once. These sequences were also reported in another study, on yellow fever vaccine responses in identical twins.

Material: PBMCs. V and J are TRBV5-1 and TRBJ1-1; 9 positions agree with TRBD1. This TCR came from a woman aged 18-29 years in good health. DNA of the CDR3: TGCGCCAGCACCCTACAGGGGGCTACGGGTGTCAGCACTGAAGCTTTCTTT. Its protein product is CASTLQGATGVSTEAFF.